The sequence of this TCR beta chain was determined in a study of graft-versus-host responses after intestinal transplantation. Broader study findings: GvH clones were identified in recipient marrow, with some first appearing in ileum or blood.

Trimming cost V 4 bases and J 8 bases, with 10 bases left between them. Germline loops: CDR1 SGHRS, CDR2 YFSETQ. The CDR3 has 13 residues. Using immunoSEQ multiplex PCR, the repertoire was profiled, and TCRdb retains in-frame clones only, with some absent. This table has under 6,000 clones, over 75% appearing once. Notes on this clone: The antigen remains unidentified.

Investigators treated the graft tissue so that it released intraepithelial and lamina propria lymphocytes. The genes are TRBV5-1 and TRBJ1-6; D not certain. The clonotype comes from a human patient who received an intestinal transplant, so some T cells may come from the graft donor. The sample consisted of ileum tissue, taken 156 days after intestinal transplant. The CDR3 DNA is TGCGCCAGCAGCCTGCTAAGGGATTCACCCCTCCACTTT. This codes for CASSLLRDSPLHF.